The present T cell receptor (beta chain) was sequenced within a study of metastatic and nonmetastatic thyroid tumors. Study information: For malignant and benign thyroid patients, tumor or nodule tissue and blood were the sources whose repertoires were compared.

Study findings and constraints: For both blood and tumor, malignant thyroid tumors reportedly showed significantly higher TCR beta diversity than benign nodules did.

Losses at the gene ends were 2 bases for V and 4 bases for J; bases not matched to a gene: 5. The CDR3 loop spans 13 amino acids. CDR1 is DFQATT, CDR2 SNEGSKA, per germline (reference sequence). Thyroid surgery took place with no prior treatment in any patient. This clone is labeled medium-sized. Its antigen is still unknown. In the source study's methods: For papillary thyroid cancer, a distant-metastasis classifier was constructed from CDR3 differences observed across clinicopathological groups. Using MiXCR, TCRdb re-called clones from the PCR reads. The V and J calls and clone size are TCRdb's, not the authors'. The sample gives almost 35,000 clones, roughly 15% of which show up once; 3% to 4% is in the top ten.

Material for sequencing was blood. This TCR came from a female donor with papillary thyroid cancer or a benign thyroid nodule (not recorded which). Some clones in this sample may be carry-over from other donors' samples. The chain employs TRBV20-1 and TRBJ2-7; 7 bases are shared with TRBD2. The CDR3 here is CSARRTRDYEQYF. CDR3 nucleotide sequence: TGCAGTGCTAGAAGGACTAGGGATTACGAGCAGTACTTC.